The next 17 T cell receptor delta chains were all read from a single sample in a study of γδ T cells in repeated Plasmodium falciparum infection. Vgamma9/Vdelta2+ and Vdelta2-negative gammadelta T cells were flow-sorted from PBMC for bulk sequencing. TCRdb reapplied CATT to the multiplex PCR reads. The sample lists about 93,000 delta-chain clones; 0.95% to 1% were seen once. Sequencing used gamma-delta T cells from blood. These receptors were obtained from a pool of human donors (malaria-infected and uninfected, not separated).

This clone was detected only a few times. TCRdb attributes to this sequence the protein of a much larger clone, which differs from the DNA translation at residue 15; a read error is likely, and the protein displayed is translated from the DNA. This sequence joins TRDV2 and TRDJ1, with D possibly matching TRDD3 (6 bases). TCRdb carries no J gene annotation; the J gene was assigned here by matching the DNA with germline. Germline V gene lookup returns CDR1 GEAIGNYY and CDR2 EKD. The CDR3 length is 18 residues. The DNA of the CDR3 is TGTGCCTGTGACACCCTGGGGATTTCTGTGGGGTACACCGATGAACTCATCTTT. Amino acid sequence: CACDTLGISVGYTDELIF.

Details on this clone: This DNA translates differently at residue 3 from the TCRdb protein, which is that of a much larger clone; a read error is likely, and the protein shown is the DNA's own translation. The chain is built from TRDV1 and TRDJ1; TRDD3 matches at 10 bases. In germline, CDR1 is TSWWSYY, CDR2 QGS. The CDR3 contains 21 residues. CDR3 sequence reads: CAPGDTRGYWGITRDDDKLIF. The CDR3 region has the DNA TGTGCTCCTGGGGATACTAGGGGGTACTGGGGGATCACGCGGGATGACGATAAACTCATCTTT.

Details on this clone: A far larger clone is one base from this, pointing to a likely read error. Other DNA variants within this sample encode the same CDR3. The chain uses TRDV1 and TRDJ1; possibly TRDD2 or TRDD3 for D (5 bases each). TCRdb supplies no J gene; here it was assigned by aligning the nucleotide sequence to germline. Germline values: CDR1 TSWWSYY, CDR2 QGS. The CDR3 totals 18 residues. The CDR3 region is CALGEYTYVWVYTDKLIF. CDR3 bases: TGTGCCCTTGGGGAATACACCTACGTTTGGGTTTACACCGATAAACTCATCTTT.

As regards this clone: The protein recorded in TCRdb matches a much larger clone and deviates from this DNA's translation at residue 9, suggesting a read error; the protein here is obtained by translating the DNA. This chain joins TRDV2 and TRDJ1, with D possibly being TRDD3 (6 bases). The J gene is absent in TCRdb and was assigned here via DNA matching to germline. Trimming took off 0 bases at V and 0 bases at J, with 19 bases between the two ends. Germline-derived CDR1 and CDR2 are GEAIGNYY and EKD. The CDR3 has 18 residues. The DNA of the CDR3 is TGTGCCTGTGACACCGTGGTGGGGGTCATGAGTTACACCGATAAACTCATCTTT. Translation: CACDTVVGVMSYTDKLIF.

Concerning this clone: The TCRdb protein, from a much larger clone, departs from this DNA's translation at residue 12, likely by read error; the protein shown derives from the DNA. The CDR3 bases are TGTGCCTGTGACACCGTCGCACTGGGGGCCCGGTTCACCGATAAACTCATCTTT. It specifies CACDTVALGARFTDKLIF. V usage is TRDV2 and J usage is TRDJ1; 8 nucleotides match TRDD3. TCRdb lists no J gene, so it was determined here by aligning the DNA to germline. The CDR3 loop spans 18 amino acids. V was pared by 0 bases and J by 1 base, with 12 bases of the junction left unmatched. CDR1 is GEAIGNYY, CDR2 EKD, per germline.

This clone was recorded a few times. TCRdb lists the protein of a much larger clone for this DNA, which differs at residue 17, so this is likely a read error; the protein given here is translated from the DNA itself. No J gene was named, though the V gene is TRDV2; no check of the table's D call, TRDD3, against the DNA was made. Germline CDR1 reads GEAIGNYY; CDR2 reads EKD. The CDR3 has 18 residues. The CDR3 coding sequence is TGTGCCTGTGACACGATTACTGGGGGATACTCGTCCACCGATAAACTCACCTTT. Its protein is CACDTITGGYSSTDKLTF.

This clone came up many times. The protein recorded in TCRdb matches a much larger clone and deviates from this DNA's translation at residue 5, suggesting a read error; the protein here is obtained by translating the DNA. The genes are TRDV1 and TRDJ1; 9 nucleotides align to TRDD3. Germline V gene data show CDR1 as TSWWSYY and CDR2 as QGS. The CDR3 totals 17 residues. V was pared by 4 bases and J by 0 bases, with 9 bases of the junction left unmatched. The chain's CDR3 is CALGGYLGDLYTDKLIF. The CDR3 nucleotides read TGTGCTCTTGGGGGATATCTGGGGGATCTATACACCGATAAACTCATCTTT.

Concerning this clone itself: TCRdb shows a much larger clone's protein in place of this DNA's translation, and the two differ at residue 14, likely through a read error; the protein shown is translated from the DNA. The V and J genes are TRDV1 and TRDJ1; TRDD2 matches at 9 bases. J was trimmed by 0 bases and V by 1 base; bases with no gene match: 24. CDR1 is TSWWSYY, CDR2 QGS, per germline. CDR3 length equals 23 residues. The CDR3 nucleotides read TGTGCTCTTGGGGAACGGGGGCCTTCCTACACCCCATGGCACGATTCGTACACCGATAAACTCATCTTT. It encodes CALGERGPSYTPWHDSYTDKLIF.

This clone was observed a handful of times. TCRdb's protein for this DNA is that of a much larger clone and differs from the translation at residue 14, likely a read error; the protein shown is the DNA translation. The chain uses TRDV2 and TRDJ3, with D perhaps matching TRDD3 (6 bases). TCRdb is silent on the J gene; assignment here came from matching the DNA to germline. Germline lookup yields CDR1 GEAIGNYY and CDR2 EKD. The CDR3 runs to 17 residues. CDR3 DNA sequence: TGTGCCTGTGACACCGTACTGGGCTCCTGGGACACCCGAAAGATGTTTTTC. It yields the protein CACDTVLGSWDTRKMFF.

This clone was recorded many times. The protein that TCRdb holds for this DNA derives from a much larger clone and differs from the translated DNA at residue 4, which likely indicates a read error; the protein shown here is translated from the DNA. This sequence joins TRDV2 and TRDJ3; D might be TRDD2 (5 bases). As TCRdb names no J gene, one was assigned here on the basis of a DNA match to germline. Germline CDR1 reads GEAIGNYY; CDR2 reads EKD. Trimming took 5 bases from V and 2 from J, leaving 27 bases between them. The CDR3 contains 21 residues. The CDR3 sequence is CACGSVLEGTIRPWDTRQMFF. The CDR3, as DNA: TGTGCCTGTGGCTCGGTCCTAGAGGGAACGATTCGGCCCTGGGACACCCGACAGATGTTTTTC.

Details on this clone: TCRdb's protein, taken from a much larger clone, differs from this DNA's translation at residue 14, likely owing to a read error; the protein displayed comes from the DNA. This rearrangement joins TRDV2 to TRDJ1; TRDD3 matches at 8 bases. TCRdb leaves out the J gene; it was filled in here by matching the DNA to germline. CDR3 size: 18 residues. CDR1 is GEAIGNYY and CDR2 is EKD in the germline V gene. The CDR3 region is CACDTLAGGPALTNKLIF. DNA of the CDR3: TGTGCCTGTGACACCTTAGCTGGGGGACCTGCCCTCACCAATAAACTCATCTTT.

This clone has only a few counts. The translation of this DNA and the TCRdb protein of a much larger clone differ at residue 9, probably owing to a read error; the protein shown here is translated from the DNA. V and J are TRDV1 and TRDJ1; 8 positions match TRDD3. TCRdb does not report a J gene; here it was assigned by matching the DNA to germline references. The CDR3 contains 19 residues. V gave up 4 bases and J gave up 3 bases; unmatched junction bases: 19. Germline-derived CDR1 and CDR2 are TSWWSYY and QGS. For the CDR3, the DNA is TGTGCTCTTGGGGTTCAGGCCCCACACGAGGGATACGCTTCCGATAAACTCATCTTT. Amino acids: CALGVQAPHEGYASDKLIF.

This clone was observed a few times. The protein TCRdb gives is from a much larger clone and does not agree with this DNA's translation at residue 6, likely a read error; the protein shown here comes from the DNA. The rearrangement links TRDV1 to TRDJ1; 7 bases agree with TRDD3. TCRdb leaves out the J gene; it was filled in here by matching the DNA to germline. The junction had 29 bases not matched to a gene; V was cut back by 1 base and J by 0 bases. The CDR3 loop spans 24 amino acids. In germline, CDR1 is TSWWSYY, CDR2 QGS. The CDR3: CALGEQGNLRFSSGGIHYTDKLIF. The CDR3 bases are TGTGCTCTTGGGGAACAGGGAAATCTACGCTTTTCTTCCGGGGGGATCCACTACACCGATAAACTCATCTTT.

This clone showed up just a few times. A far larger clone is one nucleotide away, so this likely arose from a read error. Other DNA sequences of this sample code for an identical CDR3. In DNA form, the CDR3 reads TGTGCCTGTGACACCTTAGTACTGGGGGATACGGGACATACCGATAAACTCATCTTT. Amino acids: CACDTLVLGDTGHTDKLIF. The chain combines TRDV2 with TRDJ1; 13 bases align to TRDD3. The J gene, missing from TCRdb, was assigned here through DNA to germline matching. CDR3 length: 19 amino acids. With 0 bases clipped from V and 2 bases from J, the junction kept 11 bases outside the gene matches. Germline lookup yields CDR1 GEAIGNYY and CDR2 EKD.

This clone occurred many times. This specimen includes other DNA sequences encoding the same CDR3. For the CDR3, the DNA is TGTGCTCTTGGGGAAAGAACTTTGGGGGATTACACCGATAAACTCATCTTT. This encodes CALGERTLGDYTDKLIF. The chain couples TRDV1 to TRDJ1; 8 bases are shared with TRDD3. V was clipped by 2 bases and J by 0 bases; unmatched bases: 8. This CDR3 spans 17 amino acids. Germline V gene sequence: CDR1 TSWWSYY, CDR2 QGS.

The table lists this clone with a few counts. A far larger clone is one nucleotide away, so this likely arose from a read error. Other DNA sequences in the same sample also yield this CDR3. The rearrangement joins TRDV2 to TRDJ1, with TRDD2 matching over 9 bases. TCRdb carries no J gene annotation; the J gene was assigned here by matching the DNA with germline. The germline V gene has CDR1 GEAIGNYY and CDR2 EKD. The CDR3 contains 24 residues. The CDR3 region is CACDTRAARPSYTKMGADTDKLIF. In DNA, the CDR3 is TGTGCCTGTGACACCAGGGCCGCCAGGCCTTCCTACACCAAGATGGGGGCTGACACCGACAAACTCATCTTT.

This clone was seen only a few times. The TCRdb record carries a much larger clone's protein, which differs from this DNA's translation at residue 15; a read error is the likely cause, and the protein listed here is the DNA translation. The CDR3, as DNA: TGTGCTCTTGGGGAAGGCGCTGGGGCCCGGAGAGGGTACACCAATAAACTCATCTTT. This gives the protein CALGEGAGARRGYTNKLIF. The genes are TRDV1 and TRDJ1, with D perhaps matching TRDD3 (6 bases). Here the J gene was assigned by germline matching of the DNA, as TCRdb has none. Germline CDR1 reads TSWWSYY; CDR2 reads QGS. This CDR3 has 19 amino acids.